What follows describes a single T cell receptor beta chain. This record comes from a study of shared clonotypes between healthy human individuals. Replicate PCRs for sorted subsets used around 200 ng DNA; this equaled tens of thousands of T cell genomes. Measured with immunoSEQ multiplex PCR; TCRdb has only the in-frame clones, and not every one. The repertoire holds over 2 million clones, with 85% to 95% as singletons. Germline CDR1 is MNHNY and CDR2 is SVGAGI (reference sequence). With 0 bases removed from V and 6 bases from J, the gap between germline ends came to 8 bases. The CDR3 is made up of 13 amino acids.

This chain connects TRBV6-6 to TRBJ1-2; D gene unclear. This clonotype was sampled from a man between 18 and 35 years old in good health. Some clones in this sample may be carry-over from other donors' samples. What was sequenced was naive CD4+ T cells from PBMCs. The subset is: CD45RA+ positively selected. CDR3 sequence (DNA): TGTGCCAGCAGTTACTCGAGAGTAGATGGCTACACCTTC. It is translated as CASSYSRVDGYTF.